This T cell receptor beta chain was profiled in a study of T cell repertoires in cytomegalovirus infection. Study-level background: Public TCR beta signatures were indicative of both CMV infection and a matching HLA type.

Study findings and constraints: Ex vivo, HLA-C-restricted CMV-specific TCR beta clonotypes prevailed over the rest of the response.

TCRdb analysed the reads with MiXCR anew, one entry per CDR3 protein. In the table there are some 68,000 distinct CDR3 sequences, approximately 24% of which are singletons. Note on this clonotype: Its cognate antigen is unknown.

V shed 6 bases and J 3 bases; nucleotides not matched to a gene: 3. This CDR3 is built from 14 residues. This clonotype originated in a human donor in good health (CMV status not recorded). Some clones in this sample may be carry-over from other donors' samples. The rearrangement joins TRBV12-3 or TRBV12-4 to TRBJ1-3; 9 bases agree with TRBD1. Sequencing was performed on PBMCs, sequenced either directly or after in vitro stimulation (not recorded which). CDR3 DNA: TGTGCCAGCAGCACAGGGGGCGGTGGAAACACCATATATTTT. Translation gives CASSTGGGGNTIYF.